The source of this TCR beta chain is a study of OX40 agonist ivuxolimab in advanced cancers. Overall study results and limits: The study did not work out the antigen specificity of the expanded peripheral T cells.

Germline lookup yields CDR1 MGHRA and CDR2 YSYEKL. There are 15 residues in the CDR3. Between the trimmed V and J ends, which lost 0 bases and 2 bases, there was a span of 8 bases. As to this clone: Its antigen is not identified.

Only in-frame clones appear in the TCRdb table, and some are missing; sequencing was by immunoSEQ multiplex PCR. In the table there are tens of thousands of clones, roughly 82% of which are singletons. The sample here was CD4+ or CD8+ T cells sorted from blood, taken in a trial of the OX40 agonist ivuxolimab. The gene calls are TRBV4-1 and TRBJ1-5; D not resolved. The sequence came from an adult with an advanced solid tumor such as melanoma, head and neck, liver or kidney cancer. The chain's CDR3 is CASSQDPQRNQPQHF. The CDR3 nucleotides read TGCGCCAGCAGCCAAGATCCCCAACGCAATCAGCCCCAGCATTTT.